The 14 T cell receptor beta chains reported below all come from one sample, sequenced in a study of regulatory T cells in long-lasting Graves disease. Time point of the sample: newly diagnosed GD, antithyroid drugs for less than 3 months. Construction of the TCR library relied on RNA isolated from PBMCs. CDR3-region Arm-PCR and iRepertoire HTBI primers produced the TCR beta libraries. TCRdb analysed the multiplex PCR reads with MiXCR anew, one entry per CDR3 protein. The table includes roughly 500,000 distinct CDR3 sequences, roughly 14% detected once. These same data were also listed under a study on T cells in Graves' hyperthyroidism and ophthalmopathy.

The source material was peripheral blood mononuclear cells (PBMCs), sampled at new diagnosis, from a patient treated with antithyroid drugs. The receptors derive from a man under 40 with Graves disease.

In this sample, this clonotype turned up many times. The chain uses TRBV29-1 and TRBJ2-2, with 8 bases that match TRBD1. The V gene's germline CDR1 is SQVTM and CDR2 ANQGSEA. This CDR3 has 13 residues. V lost 7 bases to trimming and J lost 0 bases; unmatched junction nucleotides: 1. CDR3 in DNA: TGCAGCGGACAGGGGCCGAACACCGGGGAGCTGTTTTTT. Translated, it gives CSGQGPNTGELFF.

The table lists this clonotype with many counts. This sequence joins TRBV29-1 and TRBJ1-4; no firm D call. From germline, CDR1 is SQVTM and CDR2 ANQGSEA. The CDR3 is made up of 16 amino acids. Deletions cut 1 base from V and 0 bases from J, with 12 bases between. The CDR3 sequence: CSVEGGPDATNEKLFF. For the CDR3, the DNA is TGCAGCGTTGAAGGGGGTCCTGACGCAACTAATGAAAAACTGTTTTTT.

The rearrangement joins TRBV5-1 to TRBJ2-7; either TRBD1 or TRBD2 may supply D (5 bases each). V gave up 3 bases and J gave up 3 bases, with 16 bases separating them. The CDR3 loop spans 15 amino acids. CDR1 is SGHRS and CDR2 is YFSETQ in the germline V gene. CDR3 loop: CASSWPGTADYEQYF. CDR3 sequence (DNA): TGCGCCAGCAGCTGGCCCGGGACGGCAGACTACGAGCAGTACTTC.

This clonotype occurred many times. CDR3 bases: TGTGCCAGCAGCCAAGTCGCTAGCTCCAATGAGCAGTTCTTC. Translated, it gives CASSQVASSNEQFF. This chain connects TRBV3-1 to TRBJ2-1, with D possibly being TRBD2 (5 bases). The CDR3 consists of 14 residues. Per germline, CDR1 LGHDT and CDR2 YNNKEL (reference sequence). V shed 1 base and J shed 6 bases, with 10 bases lying between them.

This clonotype was seen ten or more times. This chain uses TRBV7-8 with TRBJ1-1; unclear D gene. The CDR3 consists of 15 residues. Germline-derived CDR1 and CDR2 are SGHVS and FQNEAQ. V gave up 1 base and J gave up 2 bases, with 11 bases separating them. CDR3 in amino acids: CASSLVGLANTEAFF. CDR3 coding DNA: TGTGCCAGCAGCTTAGTCGGTTTGGCCAACACTGAAGCTTTCTTT.

The table lists this clonotype with a few counts. Written as DNA, the CDR3 is TGTGCCATCAGTGAGGGACTCCACATCACAGATACGCAGTATTTT. Protein sequence: CAISEGLHITDTQYF. The chain joins TRBV10-3 to TRBJ2-3, with D possibly TRBD2 on 5 matching bases. CDR3 length: 15 amino acids. Germline V gives CDR1 ENHRY, CDR2 SYGVKD. V lost 2 bases to trimming and J lost 2 bases, with 11 bases between them.

The chain couples TRBV20-1 to TRBJ2-1; no reliable D call. The CDR3 covers 14 residues. The ends were cut back, 6 bases at V and 2 bases at J, with 14 bases in the middle. Germline CDR1 is DFQATT and CDR2 is SNEGSKA (reference sequence). CDR3 sequence: CSALVTDTYNEQFF. The CDR3 nucleotides read TGCAGTGCCCTTGTAACAGACACCTACAATGAGCAGTTCTTC.

The chain recombines TRBV20-1 with TRBJ2-1; possibly TRBD1 or TRBD2 for D (6 bases each). Germline V gene lookup returns CDR1 DFQATT and CDR2 SNEGSKA (reference sequence). Trimming removed 5 bases at V and 2 bases at J, with 16 bases between. This CDR3 contains 15 residues. Here the CDR3 DNA reads TGCAGTGCTCCCCATACGAGGGGGGCCTACAATGAGCAGTTCTTC. Amino acid sequence: CSAPHTRGAYNEQFF.

This clonotype occurred many times. This chain uses TRBV6-5 with TRBJ1-2; D is unresolved. Per the germline V gene, CDR1 is MNHEY and CDR2 is SVGAGI. V lost 2 bases and J lost 9, with 13 bases in between. The CDR3 runs 13 residues. For the CDR3, the DNA is TGTGCCAGCAGTTACGCGGCAGGCTTGAGCTACACCTTC. Translating it yields CASSYAAGLSYTF.

Comments on this clonotype: A junction end diverges from the germline sequence, so it may reflect a read error. V usage is TRBV4-2 and J usage is TRBJ2-3, with D tentatively TRBD1 (6 bases). This CDR3 is 14 amino acids long. The V gene's germline CDR1 is LGHNA and CDR2 YNFKEQ. In DNA form, the CDR3 reads TGTGCCAGCAGCGAAGAGAGGGGGACAGATACGCAGTATTTT. Translation gives CASSEERGTDTQYF.

The chain joins TRBV5-1 to TRBJ1-3; no clear D gene. Germline CDR1 SGHRS, CDR2 YFSETQ. This CDR3 spans 16 amino acids. Trimming stripped 0 bases from V and 0 bases from J, with 10 bases between. The CDR3 region has the DNA TGCGCCAGCAGCTTGGGCTCACGCGGCTCTGGAAACACCATATATTTT. This gives the protein CASSLGSRGSGNTIYF. The entire variable domain, with the rest obtained from reference TRBV5-1 and TRBJ1-3, is as follows: KAGVTQTPRYLIKTRGQQVTLSCSPISGHRSVSWYQQTPGQGLQFLFEYFSETQRNKGNFPGRFSGRQFSNSRSEMNVSTLELGDSALYLCASSLGSRGSGNTIYFGEGSWLTVV.

The chain is built from TRBV20-1 and TRBJ1-1; D remains unclear. The CDR3 is made up of 12 amino acids. Germline CDR1 reads DFQATT; CDR2 reads SNEGSKA (reference sequence). The DNA of the CDR3 is TGCAGCGGCATGAGCGGAAGCACTGAAGCTTTCTTT. Its translation: CSGMSGSTEAFF.

This clonotype was detected many times. The V gene is TRBV30, the J gene TRBJ2-1, with a tentative D call TRBD1 (5 bases). Germline V gene sequence: CDR1 GTSNPN, CDR2 SVGIG (reference sequence). The V end was cut by 4 bases, the J end by 5 bases, with 12 bases between. The CDR3 consists of 13 residues. In DNA, the CDR3 is TGTGCCTGGACCAGGGAACGCGACAATGAGCAGTTCTTC. Translation gives CAWTRERDNEQFF.

This clonotype appeared many times. The rearrangement joins TRBV27 to TRBJ2-7; no clear D. Trimming removed 5 bases at V and 2 bases at J, with 13 bases between. Germline V gene data show CDR1 as MNHEY and CDR2 as SMNVEV (reference sequence). CDR3 length: 14 residues. CDR3 coding DNA: TGTGCCAGCAGTACCCGTTCCCTGACCTACGAGCAGTACTTC. As protein: CASSTRSLTYEQYF.